Here is one T cell receptor (beta chain) with its context. The germline V gene encodes CDR1 GTSNPN and CDR2 SVGIG (reference sequence). This CDR3 is 12 amino acids long. Between the trimmed V and J ends, which lost 4 bases and 4 bases, there was a span of 8 bases. Data came from immunoSEQ multiplex PCR; TCRdb stores just in-frame clones and leaves some out. Altogether 600,000 to 750,000 clones are present, approximately 79% being singletons, with the ten largest covering 1.8%. This sample stems from a study of shared clonotypes between healthy human individuals. J is TRBJ2-1 and V is TRBV30, with D unresolved. The TCR comes from a woman in her 30s in good health. The sample consisted of memory CD4+ T cells sorted from blood. Subset denoted: CD45RA-negative fraction. The CDR3 nucleotides are TGTGCCTGGATTATGGGTTACAATGAGCAGTTCTTC. It encodes CAWIMGYNEQFF.